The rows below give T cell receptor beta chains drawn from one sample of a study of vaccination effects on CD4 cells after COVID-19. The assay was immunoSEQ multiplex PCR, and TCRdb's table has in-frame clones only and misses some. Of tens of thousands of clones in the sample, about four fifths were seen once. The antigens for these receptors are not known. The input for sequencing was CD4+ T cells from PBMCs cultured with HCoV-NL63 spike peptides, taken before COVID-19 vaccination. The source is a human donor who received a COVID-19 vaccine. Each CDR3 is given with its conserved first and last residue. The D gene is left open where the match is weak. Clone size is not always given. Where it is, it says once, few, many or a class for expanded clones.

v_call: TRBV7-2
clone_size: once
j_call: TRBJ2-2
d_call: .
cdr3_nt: TGTGCCAGCAGCCTGAGACAGAGAGCGAACACCGGGGAGCTGTTTTTT
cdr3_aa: CASSLRQRANTGELFF

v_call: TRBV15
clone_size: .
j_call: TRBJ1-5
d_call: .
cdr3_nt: TGTGCCACCAGCAGAGATCACGGGGGCGGCTGGCAGCCCCAGCATTTT
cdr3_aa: CATSRDHGGGWQPQHF

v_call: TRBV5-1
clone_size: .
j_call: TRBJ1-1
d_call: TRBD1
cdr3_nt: TGCGCCAGCAGCTGGACAGGGGGTTCGGTAAACACTGAAGCTTTCTTT
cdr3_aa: CASSWTGGSVNTEAFF

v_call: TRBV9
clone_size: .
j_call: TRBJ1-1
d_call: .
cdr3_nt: TGTGCCAGCAGCGTAGAGAAGGGAATGGACACTGAAGCTTTCTTT
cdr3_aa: CASSVEKGMDTEAFF

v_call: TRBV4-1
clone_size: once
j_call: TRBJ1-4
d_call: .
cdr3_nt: TGCGCCAGCAGCCAAGATCGAACAGCCTCTGAAAAACTGTTTTTT
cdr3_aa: CASSQDRTASEKLFF

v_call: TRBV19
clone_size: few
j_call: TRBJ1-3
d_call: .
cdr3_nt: TGTGCCAGTAGTATTGCTGTTTTGGAAGGAAACACCATATATTTT
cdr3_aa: CASSIAVLEGNTIYF

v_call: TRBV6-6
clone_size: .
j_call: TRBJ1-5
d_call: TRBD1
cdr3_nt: TGTGCCAGCAGTCGGGACAGGGGGACTCAGCCCCAGCATTTT
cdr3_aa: CASSRDRGTQPQHF

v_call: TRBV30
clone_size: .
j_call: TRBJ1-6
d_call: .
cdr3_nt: TGTGCCTGGGCCCGGGTCCGCCGCGGTTCACCCCTCCACTTT
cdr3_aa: CAWARVRRGSPLHF

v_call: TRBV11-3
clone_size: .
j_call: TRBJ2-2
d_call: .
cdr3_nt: TGTGCCAGCAGCTTAGGGATGGTGGGGAACACCGGGGAGCTGTTTTTT
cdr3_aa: CASSLGMVGNTGELFF

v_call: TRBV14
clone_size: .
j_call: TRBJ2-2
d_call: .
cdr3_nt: TGTGCCAGCAGCCACAGGGATATCGGGGAGCTGTTTTTT
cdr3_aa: CASSHRDIGELFF

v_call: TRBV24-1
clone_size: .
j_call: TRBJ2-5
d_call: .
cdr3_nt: TGTGCCACCAGTGATCCGGGACATGGATTTGAGACCCAGTACTTC
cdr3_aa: CATSDPGHGFETQYF

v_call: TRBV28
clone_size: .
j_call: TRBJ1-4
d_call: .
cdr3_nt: TGTGCCAGCAGTTTCATTATGAGGGGAGGGAATGAAAAACTGTTTTTT
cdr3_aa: CASSFIMRGGNEKLFF

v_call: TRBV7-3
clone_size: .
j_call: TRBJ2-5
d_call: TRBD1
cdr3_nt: TGTGCCAGCAGCTTACTACCGGACAGGGGGGGGGAGACCCAGTACTTC
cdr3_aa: CASSLLPDRGGETQYF

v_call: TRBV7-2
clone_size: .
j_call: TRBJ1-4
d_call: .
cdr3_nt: TGTGCCAGCAGCCGGTATTCACTGACTAATGAAAAACTGTTTTTT
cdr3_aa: CASSRYSLTNEKLFF

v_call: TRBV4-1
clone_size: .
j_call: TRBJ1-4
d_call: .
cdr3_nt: TGCGCCAGCAGCCAGACTAGAGCAGGGATGTCCGAAAAACTGTTTTTT
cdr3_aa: CASSQTRAGMSEKLFF

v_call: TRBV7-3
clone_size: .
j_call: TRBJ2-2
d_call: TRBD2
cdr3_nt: TGTGCCAGCAGTCTGGGGACTAGCGCCAACACCGGGGAGCTGTTTTTT
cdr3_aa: CASSLGTSANTGELFF

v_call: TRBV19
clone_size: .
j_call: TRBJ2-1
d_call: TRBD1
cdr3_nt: TGTGCCAGTAGTAGGGACAGGGGGGATGAGCAGTTCTTC
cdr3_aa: CASSRDRGDEQFF